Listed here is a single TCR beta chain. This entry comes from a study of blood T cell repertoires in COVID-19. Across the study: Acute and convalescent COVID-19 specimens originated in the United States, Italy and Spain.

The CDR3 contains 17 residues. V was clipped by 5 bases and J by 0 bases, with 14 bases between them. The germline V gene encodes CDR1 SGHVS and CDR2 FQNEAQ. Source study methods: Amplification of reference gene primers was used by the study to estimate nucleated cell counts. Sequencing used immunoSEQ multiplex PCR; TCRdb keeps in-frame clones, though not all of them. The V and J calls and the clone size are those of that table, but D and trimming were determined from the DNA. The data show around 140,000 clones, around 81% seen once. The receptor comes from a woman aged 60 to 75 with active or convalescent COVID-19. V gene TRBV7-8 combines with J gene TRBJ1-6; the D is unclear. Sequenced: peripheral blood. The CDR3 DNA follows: TGTGCCAGCAGCCCAGCGGCAGCGAGCTCCTATAATTCACCCCTCCACTTT. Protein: CASSPAAASSYNSPLHF.